This T cell receptor beta chain was recorded in a study of cytomegalovirus exposure and HLA in healthy donors (dated by TCRdb to 2015 to 2018). Concerning the study at large: According to an earlier analysis of 587 of the donors, about 190 million T cells yielded some 110 million unique TCR beta sequences and 276 Gb of sequence data. To predict cytomegalovirus infection status, the study brought together high-throughput TCR immunosequencing, statistical association of individual TCRs with disease status, and machine learning. Several DR-DQ haplotypes were handled as single units for association and clustering because linkage in the cohort was strong. HLA typing included class I and class II loci at four-digit resolution. Using immunosequencing, the study profiled T cell repertoires from roughly 650 subjects and related those repertoires to cytomegalovirus serostatus. Along with the approximately 700-subject first cohort, a separate validation cohort of 120 different subjects was used. The number of typed donors differed by locus: about 620-640 for A, B, C, DRB1 and DQB1; roughly 510 for DQA1; 606 for DPA1; and roughly 470 for DPB1. All discovery cohort repertoires had been generated on a single sequencing platform. Genome-wide SNP genotypes for about three fifths of the roughly 670 donors were used in a later genetic analysis, which treated that subset as a discovery cohort. Donor age, sex, ethnicity and CMV serostatus were collected together with the repertoire data. The study aimed to test whether signatures of past pathogen exposure could be identified by cataloging public T cell receptors. An early release covering about 600 HLA-typed donors comprised 250 to 350 gigabases of sequencing data and tens of millions of unique TCR sequences. Across roughly 420 genotyped donors of the cohort, an average of about 240,000 unique TCR beta nucleotide sequences per donor were sequenced, and around 19% of those sequences were non-productive. The genetic ancestry cluster associated with self-reported Caucasian donors included about 84% of the roughly 410 genotyped donors. Rather than drawing on any new phenotypic data, the later analysis identified candidate immune exposures from TCR beta sequences and the way those sequences occurred across donors. To study patterns of TCR occurrence, a later analysis re-analyzed previously published TCR beta repertoires from 650 to 750 donors and added high-resolution HLA genotyping. An earlier analysis of about 620 of the donors applied high-throughput TCR beta sequencing to assess whether each TCR beta V gene segment acted as functional or pseudogenic. General conclusions and limits of the study: Compared with the 666-donor mean, donors in an Asian-associated ancestry cluster had fewer N-insertions in productive TCRs, according to a later genetic analysis. Some IMGT-functional V segments, including TRBV6-2 and TRBV6-3, could not be told apart with the 87-base-pair reads, so those segments were excluded. In an earlier analysis of fewer than 700 of the donors, most TCR beta V segments appeared in productive rearrangements about 90% or about 30% of the time, broadly matching IMGT annotations. A further reported finding was that TCR beta sequences accurately predicted the HLA-A and HLA-B alleles for most subjects in the first cohort. In a later analysis, the rate of TCR association differed among HLA loci, with DRB1 alleles having the most associated TCRs and HLA-C alleles having the fewest. Linkage disequilibrium might explain the correlated functional status among segregating V segments, but an unknown experimental factor could not be excluded. Presence/absence analyses assumed roughly uniform sequencing depth across donors, an assumption that may not hold. In this cohort, only TCR beta chains were sequenced, and detectable features were limited by the absence of alpha or paired-chain data. CMV serostatus was the only immune exposure information available for the cohort. A later analysis associated roughly 17,000 TCR beta sequences with specific HLA alleles at a false discovery rate of 0.05. The classifier was reported to diagnose cytomegalovirus status with high specificity and sensitivity in both the original and validation cohorts. A later analysis reported that several top co-occurrence clusters appeared linked to parvovirus B19, influenza, CMV and Epstein-Barr virus. When HLA alleles, especially DR and DQ, strongly co-occurred, attributing TCR associations to individual alleles was difficult. In a later analysis, HLA-associated TCR beta chains were found to be more clonally expanded and to have lower generation probabilities than equally common non-associated chains. Across donors, most TCR sequences were observed very rarely, whereas some public TCRs were present in many individuals. A few of the identified cytomegalovirus-associated TCR beta chains were confirmed in vitro to be specific for cytomegalovirus antigens. In the study, some 180 TCR beta chains were listed as associated with cytomegalovirus. According to a later analysis, most CMV-associated TCR beta chains appeared to be HLA-restricted, and the HLA associations seemed to be driven largely by CMV exposure. The authors suggested that the approach could potentially be extended to other disease states and immunological phenotypes. In a later genetic analysis, a missense DCLRE1C variant was associated with V-gene and J-gene trimming of TCR beta chains, and the association was replicated in an independent cohort. A group of highly shared sequence variants was considered likely to be a technical artifact of the sequencing pipeline. HLA typing was unavailable for some donors at each locus, so association tests used only the typed subset. Because counts were too low, seventeen rarely observed V segments, including chromosome 9 orphons, were left out of the earlier analysis of 500 to 650 of the donors.

There are 13 amino acids in the CDR3, from cysteine to phenylalanine inclusive. Solely the CDR3 DNA is kept, with 39 bases framed from the first base. The CDR1 and CDR2 encoded by the germline V gene (reference sequence) are SEHNR and FQNEAQ. Relative to germline, V is 3 bases shorter and J is 6 bases shorter, with 10 bases between their ends. The library was made by the immunoSEQ multiplex PCR assay. A mixture of 60 forward primers for TCR Vbeta segments and 13 reverse primers for TCR Jbeta segments was used in the multiplex PCR. Amplification of the CDR3 region of rearranged TCR beta genes was performed with a multiplex PCR assay on genomic DNA. On the Illumina HiSeq System, the amplified TCR beta libraries were sequenced as 87-base-pair reads. The authors' pipeline ran thus. In a later analysis, tens of millions of unique TCR beta chains were counted across the approximately 670 repertoires, and approximately 9.9 million of these chains were shared by at least two donors. Raw reads were error-corrected and collapsed into unique sequences with a nearest-neighbor algorithm that merged closely related sequences to remove PCR and sequencing errors. To assign V, D and J gene segments, CDR3 sequences were aligned to IMGT reference sequences. Each retained sequence needed at least a six-nucleotide match to both a V gene segment and a J gene segment. Rearrangements were called productive when the CDR3 lacked stop codons and stayed in frame with V and J; all others were non-productive. Following IMGT convention, CDR3 was defined as the stretch from the second conserved V-encoded cysteine to the conserved J-encoded phenylalanine. The earlier analysis of some 550 of the donors excluded any sequence lacking an unambiguous match to a single V gene segment. In an earlier analysis of 587 of the donors, V segments were called functional above 56.7% productive rearrangements and were called segregating when the between-donor standard deviation exceeded 5%. A statistical classification framework was built for diagnosing cytomegalovirus status from the catalog of TCR beta chain sequences. In a later analysis, TCR nucleotide sequences were compared against IMGT/GENE-DB human TR gene sequences so that V and J genes could be assigned. Using the TCRdist pipeline, a later analysis assigned CDR3 sequences along with most-parsimonious VDJ recombination scenarios. In a later analysis, each TCR beta chain was defined by its CDR3 amino acid sequence together with its V-gene family, and reads without a unique V-gene family were excluded. To address suspected cross-contamination and a sequencing artifact, a later analysis removed roughly 640 highly shared, low-generation-probability nucleotide sequences. For each public chain, a later analysis derived a clonal expansion index from normalized ranks of inferred template counts within each repertoire. A later analysis computed generation probabilities with a VDJ recombination model fitted to out-of-frame rearrangements, and checked the results against IGoR. Hypergeometric tests were used in a later analysis to score TCR-TCR, TCR-HLA and TCR-CMV co-occurrence, with a repertoire-size bias correction applied to the TCR pairs. A later analysis estimated false discovery rates by permuting HLA or CMV assignments 20 times. In a later analysis, co-occurring TCRs were grouped using DBSCAN, and TCRdist sequence similarity was added for clustering within HLA-allele-positive subsets. Repertoires with fewer than 30,000 or more than 120,000 public chains were left out of co-occurrence clustering, as were five repertoires with anomalous nucleotide sharing. In its TCRdb copy, this immuneACCESS table keeps in-frame sequences only and misses some clones. Where compared with another copy, unresolved V genes explain less than half of these, and the others have no known cause. V and J calls and clone size are as listed in that table; D and trimming were resolved from the DNA. In all, the sample holds about 200,000 clones, and about three quarters of those were seen once. The ten largest account for over 1.5% of the sample.

This clone came up once. Its recognized antigen is unknown. No quality values exist for individual bases; no much larger clone is one base distant. The cohort comprised around 700 healthy bone marrow donors. Cohort members were all nominally healthy when sampled, although unrecorded immune exposures were likely present. The donor was CMV seronegative and belonged to the group of around 350 seronegative cohort members. A peripheral blood sample was collected from each donor, and TCR beta sequencing was performed on peripheral blood mononuclear cells. The Qiagen DNeasy Blood Extraction Kit was used to extract genomic DNA from the blood cell samples.

This sequence uses TRBV7-9 and TRBJ2-3, with no reliable assignment of the D segment. The source material was PBMCs. The receptor was derived from a male donor in good health and CMV-seronegative. The DNA is as follows: TGTGCCAGCAGCTTTAGAGACTCGGATACGCAGTATTTT. Translated, this gives CASSFRDSDTQYF.